This T cell receptor beta chain was observed in a study of T cells in Graves' hyperthyroidism and ophthalmopathy. Findings and caveats of the study: Within blood appeared most thyroid clonotypes that had expanded above 0.001.

RNA transcripts served as the template for amplifying TCR beta CDR3 regions. The TCR CDR3 was amplified in a first-round RT-PCR using the HTBI primer set. TCRdb passed the multiplex PCR reads through MiXCR, listing each CDR3 protein once. In the table there are some 400,000 distinct CDR3 sequences, approximately 13% of which are singletons. J was trimmed by 0 bases and V by 6 bases; bases with no gene match: 17. CDR3 size: 19 residues. Germline assignment: CDR1 MNHNS and CDR2 SASEGT. This clonotype was seen ten or more times. The antigen is not known. Patients were excluded for uncontrolled infection, other autoimmune disease, pregnancy or lactation.

Sequencing input: blood. The chain carries TRBV6-1 and TRBJ1-1; 9 nucleotides agree with TRBD1. This clonotype originated in a woman aged 55-70 years with Graves' hyperthyroidism. CDR3 coding DNA: TGTGCCAGCAGCTTAGACAGGGGGGACTCTCTGGGCATGAACACTGAAGCTTTCTTT. Protein: CASSLDRGDSLGMNTEAFF.